One T cell receptor (beta chain) is described in this entry. The sample originates from a study of blood T cell repertoires in COVID-19. Background on the study: Acute and convalescent COVID-19 samples came from the United States, Italy and Spain. T cells, B-cell-depleted T cells, or PBMCs supplied cDNA or gDNA.

Cohort 3 recovered donors had two negative PCRs, clearance, or symptom resolution. Per the original data handling: Amplification of reference gene primers was used by the study to estimate nucleated cell counts. Sequencing used immunoSEQ multiplex PCR; TCRdb keeps in-frame clones, though not all of them. That table furnishes V, J and clone size, whereas the DNA furnished D and trimming. The data show roughly 250,000 clones, with 80% to 90% seen just once and more than 3.5% held by the top ten. The sequenced sample consisted of PBMCs or T cells enriched from blood (not recorded which). This sequence originates from a woman aged 30 to 39 who had recovered from COVID-19.

CDR3 residues: CSVESPTSGTYNEQFF. CDR3 DNA: TGCAGCGTTGAAAGCCCCACTAGCGGAACCTACAATGAGCAGTTCTTC. This chain uses TRBV29-1 with TRBJ2-1; 8 nucleotides align to TRBD2. This CDR3 spans 16 amino acids. Looked up from germline, CDR1 is SQVTM and CDR2 is ANQGSEA. Germline trimming cut 2 bases from V and 2 bases from J; bases unmatched to any gene: 8.